This T cell receptor beta chain is drawn from a study of vaccination and CD4 T cells after COVID-19. At the level of the study: The peptides that stimulated the cells were overlapping spike peptides from SARS-CoV-2, HCoV-NL63, HCoV-OC43 and HCoV-229E.

Sequenced with the Oncomine TCR Beta short-read assay was DNA taken from cultured CD4+ T cells. Each CDR3 protein gets one entry after TCRdb re-called the PCR reads with MiXCR. There are approximately 9,900 distinct CDR3 sequences in the sample; roughly half occur only once, and approximately 18% lies in the top ten. This CDR3 is built from 14 residues. Trimming at V came to 6 bases and at J to 6 bases, leaving 10 bases not matched to a gene. This clonotype has only one observation. Its target is unknown. Treatment noted: roughly 10-day PBMC culture with coronavirus spike peptide pools or control peptides (ViraFEST assay). The study, taken as a whole, reports: The median SARS-CoV-2-reactive clonotype number increased from roughly 21 to 40, without statistical significance. Convalescent patients' clones that were vaccine-specific were spike mono-reactive in 304 of 307 cases.

Sequenced sample: CD4+ T cells from blood, cultured in vitro. The clonotype was recovered from a human donor who had recovered from COVID-19. The chain links TRBV12-3 or TRBV12-4 to TRBJ1-2, with 7 bases fitting TRBD1. CDR3 in DNA: TGTGCCAGCAGCCGAATAGAGGGGGCTCATGGCTACACCTTC. It is translated as CASSRIEGAHGYTF.